The present T cell receptor (beta chain) was sequenced within a study of T cells in Graves' hyperthyroidism and ophthalmopathy. Amplified TCR beta CDR3 regions derived from RNA transcripts. First-round RT-PCR targeting the TCR CDR3 was performed with the HTBI primer set. TCRdb processed the multiplex PCR reads anew with MiXCR; each CDR3 protein has one entry. The table includes around 540,000 distinct CDR3 sequences, 46% detected once. Only a few counts were recorded for this clonotype. The germline V gene has CDR1 DFQATT and CDR2 SNEGSKA (reference sequence). The CDR3 covers 12 residues. V was shortened by 2 bases and J by 7 bases, with 12 bases between the two germline ends.

The source material was peripheral blood or thyroid tissue (not recorded which). This chain uses TRBV20-1 with TRBJ2-7; D possibly corresponds to TRBD2 (5 bases). The TCR comes from a woman between 18 and 30 years old with Graves' hyperthyroidism. CDR3 bases: TGCAGTGCTAGATTCCCTCCGGGAGAGCAGTACTTC. Translated, it gives CSARFPPGEQYF.